This T cell receptor (beta chain) was recovered during a study of T cell repertoires in cytomegalovirus infection. Study overall: Both a matching HLA type and CMV infection were indicated by public TCR beta signatures.

For this clonotype: Its matching antigen is unknown.

General study points: Carriage of CMV together with the relevant HLA was identifiable through cumulative public TCR beta family frequency. The ex vivo response was dominated by HLA-C-restricted CMV-specific TCR beta clonotypes.

MiXCR, applied by TCRdb to the reads, yields one record per CDR3 protein. The top ten hold roughly 18% of the sample, which has about 230,000 distinct CDR3 sequences, under 25% seen once. This CDR3 is 19 amino acids long. V trimming: 4 bases; J trimming: 8 bases; junction bases outside the gene matches: 19. CDR1 and CDR2 (germline): SGHTA, FQGNSA. The chain uses TRBV7-2 and TRBJ2-1; 11 nucleotides align to TRBD2. The sequencing sample was made of CD8+ T cells from PBMCs. This TCR was sampled from a human donor in good health (CMV status not recorded). Some clones in this sample may be carry-over from other donors' samples. For the CDR3, the DNA is TGTGCCAGCAGCTATTTACCGACTAGCGGGGAGGCGTATCGTGATGAGCAGTTCTTC. Translation: CASSYLPTSGEAYRDEQFF.